Described below is a single TCR beta chain sequence and its context. Its antigen is still unknown. The sample holds no much larger clone one base away, and base qualities are not on file. Explained via the paper, the treatment or condition label denotes: oral pan-JAK inhibitor, 5-10 mg twice daily. Lesional scalp punch biopsies and peripheral blood were collected from alopecia areata patients. PBMCs were isolated by density centrifugation and stained for CD3, CD4 and CD8, after which CD4+ and CD8+ T cells were sorted on a FACSAria. There are 14 amino acids in the CDR3, from cysteine to phenylalanine inclusive. Only the CDR3 part of the read is kept: 42 bases, read in frame from the first base. Trimming at the junction amounts to 8 bases on V and 5 bases on J, and the germline ends lie 18 bases apart. For CDR1 and CDR2, the germline V gene lists SNHLY and FYNNEI. These data come from a study of CD8+ T cells in alopecia areata listed by TCRdb under 2018. Background for the entire study: The treated patients took part in an open-label pilot trial in which moderate-to-severe alopecia areata was treated with oral tofacitinib at 5 to 10 mg twice daily. Patients received tofacitinib for 6 to 18 months and were then followed off drug for 6 months to check for delayed response and recurrence. The SALT score, which quantifies the percentage of affected scalp surface area, was used to measure disease severity in treated patients. The study used high-throughput TCRbeta sequencing to examine T cell clonal expansion in alopecia areata, in both the C3H/HeJ mouse model and human patients. In humans, TCRbeta sequencing was performed on scalp tissue and on sorted CD4+ and CD8+ peripheral blood T cells from healthy controls and from patients with patchy or totalis/universalis alopecia areata. Tofacitinib-treated patients had biopsies at baseline and at 4 and 24 weeks of treatment, with a later scalp biopsy in several patients. Scalp clonality was compared across normal scalp (n=4), patchy alopecia areata scalp (n=8), and alopecia totalis/universalis scalp (n=8). RNA was obtained with the PAXgene miRNA kit for fixed scalp, the miRNeasy kit for PBMCs, and the RNeasy kit for mouse skin. TCRbeta CDR3 regions were amplified by immunoSEQ multiplex PCR with 35 Vbeta forward and 13 Jbeta reverse primers.

To prepare the library, the immunoSEQ multiplex PCR assay was applied. RNA was extracted from all samples and reverse transcribed into cDNA, which served as template for TCR sequencing. SuperScript III was used for first-strand cDNA synthesis, primed with a 2:1 mix of oligo-dT and random hexamers. A synthetic immune receptor repertoire was used to measure amplification bias, and any remaining bias was corrected computationally. Concerning the study's data processing: After raw reads were preprocessed to remove errors, the CDR3 was defined following IMGT conventions as running from the conserved cysteine to phenylalanine. Clonality was calculated as 1 minus Shannon entropy normalized by log2 of the number of productive unique TCRs. Whether each scalp clone was CD4 or CD8 was inferred by checking scalp TCRbeta sequences against the CD4 and CD8 repertoires from sorted blood. Entries here come from immuneACCESS through TCRdb and include only in-frame sequences with V and J called. Some clones fail to appear in such tables; in the studies checked, an unresolved V gene covers under half of the shortfall, and the cause of the remainder is unknown. V, J and clone size are those of that table, while D and trimming were read from the DNA. For this sample there are 180,000 or so clones; about half appear just once. The ten largest clones take up 10% of the sample.

The paper as a whole reports these results and caveats: During tofacitinib treatment, many expanded lesional clones stuck around in both scalp and blood, and this persistence may partly explain why relapse happens after treatment is stopped. Compared with normal scalp, lesional scalp, particularly in alopecia totalis/universalis, had higher clonality and more expanded CD8+ clones, which suggests antigenic drive. Because the treated cohort was small and had only one nonresponder, larger studies are needed to examine links between baseline CD8+ expansion and response. TCR sequences shared between patients were less clear than in mice, possibly partly because of HLA diversity in the patient population. Resident alphabeta T cells in normal human skin are also sequenced, complicating scalp TCR repertoire analysis, unlike mouse skin dominated by gammadelta T cells. Tofacitinib significantly lowered scalp clonality and the number of expanded CD8+ clones among the top 100 scalp clones.

Sequences were derived from CD8+ T cells sorted from blood, sampled around week 54, from a patient treated with tofacitinib. Recombination connected TRBV2 to TRBJ2-5, with a weak D call of TRBD2 (6 bases match). This clonotype originated in a human donor with alopecia areata. The CDR3 loop reads CASGGGASGETQYF. The DNA reads TGTGCCAGCGGAGGAGGGGCTTCGGGGGAGACCCAGTACTTC.